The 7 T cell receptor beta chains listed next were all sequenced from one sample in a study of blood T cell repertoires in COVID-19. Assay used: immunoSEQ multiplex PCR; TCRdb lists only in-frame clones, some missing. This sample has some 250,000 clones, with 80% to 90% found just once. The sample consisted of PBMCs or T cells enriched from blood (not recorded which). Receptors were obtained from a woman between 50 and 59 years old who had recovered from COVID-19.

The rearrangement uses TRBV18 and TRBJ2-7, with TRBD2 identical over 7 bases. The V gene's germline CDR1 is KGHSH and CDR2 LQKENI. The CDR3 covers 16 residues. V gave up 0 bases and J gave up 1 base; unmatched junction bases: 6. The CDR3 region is CASSPPPSGPSYEQYF. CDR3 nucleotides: TGTGCCAGCTCACCACCCCCTAGCGGACCATCCTACGAGCAGTACTTC.

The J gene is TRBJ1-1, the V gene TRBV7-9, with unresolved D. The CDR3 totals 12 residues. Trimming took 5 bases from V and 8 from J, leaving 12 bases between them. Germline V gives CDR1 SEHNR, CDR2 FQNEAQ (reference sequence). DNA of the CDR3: TGTGCCAGCAGCCAAGAGAGCGGGGAAGCTTTCTTT. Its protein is CASSQESGEAFF.

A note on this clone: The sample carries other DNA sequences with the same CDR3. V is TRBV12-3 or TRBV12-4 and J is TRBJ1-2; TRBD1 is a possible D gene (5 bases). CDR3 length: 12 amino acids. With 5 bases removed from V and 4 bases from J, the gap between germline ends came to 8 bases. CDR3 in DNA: TGTGCCAGCAGTCTGGACACCTATGGCTACACCTTC. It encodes CASSLDTYGYTF.

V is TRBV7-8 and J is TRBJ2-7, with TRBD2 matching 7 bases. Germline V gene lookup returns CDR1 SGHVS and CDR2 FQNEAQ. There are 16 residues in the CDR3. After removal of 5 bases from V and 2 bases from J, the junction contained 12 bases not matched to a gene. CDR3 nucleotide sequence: TGTGCCAGCAGCCCCCATCGGTCGGGACTACCCTACGAGCAGTACTTC. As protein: CASSPHRSGLPYEQYF.

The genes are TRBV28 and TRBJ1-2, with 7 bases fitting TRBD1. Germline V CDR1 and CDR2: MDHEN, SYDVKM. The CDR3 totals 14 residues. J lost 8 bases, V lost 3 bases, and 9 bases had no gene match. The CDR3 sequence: CASSFQGVHQGYTF. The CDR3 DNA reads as TGTGCCAGCAGTTTTCAGGGGGTGCATCAGGGCTACACCTTC.

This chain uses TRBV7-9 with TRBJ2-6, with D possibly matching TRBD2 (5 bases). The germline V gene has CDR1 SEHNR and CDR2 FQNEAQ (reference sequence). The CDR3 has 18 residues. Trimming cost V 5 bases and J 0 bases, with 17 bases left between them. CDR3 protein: CASSRGLLYLSGANVLTF. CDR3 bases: TGTGCCAGCAGCCGCGGGCTCCTCTACCTCTCTGGGGCCAACGTCCTGACTTTC.

The CDR3 bases are TGTGCCAGCAGTTACTCGTGGCGGGAGAGCACAGATACGCAGTATTTT. It specifies CASSYSWRESTDTQYF. This chain links TRBV6-5 with TRBJ2-3; 7 bases are a match to TRBD2. The CDR3 loop spans 16 amino acids. The V gene's germline CDR1 is MNHEY and CDR2 SVGAGI. V dropped 0 bases and J dropped 0; count of bases not matched to a gene: 3.